This T cell receptor (beta chain) was identified in a study of blood T cell repertoires in COVID-19 (dated by TCRdb to 2020 to 2021). For the wider study: Samples covering the acute and convalescent phases of COVID-19 were provided by collaborators in the United States, Italy and Spain. A freely available public database, intended as a resource for researchers studying the immune response to SARS-CoV-2, is where the repertoires were released. Nearly every sample came with metadata listing a de-identified subject ID, COVID-19 status, age in years and sex. Subjects who had been exposed to COVID-19, were actively infected with it, or had recovered from it provided the deeply sampled blood TCRbeta repertoires that made up the dataset. The samples were drawn from the first 160 participants of the ongoing ImmuneRACE study and from some 1,300 subjects provided by 6 global collaborators. The material from the prospective study consisted of cDNA or gDNA derived from T cells, B-cell-depleted T cells, or PBMCs. HLA class I and class II types, where available, came from metadata supplied by the sample provider rather than from assay-based typing.

General study outcomes and caveats: The amount of clinical and demographic metadata varied by source and participant and was provided uncurated.

Points on this clone: Its cognate antigen has yet to be identified. Base qualities are not recorded, but no much larger clone differs from it by a single base.

Including the terminal cysteine and phenylalanine, the CDR3 comprises 14 residues. The retained sequence is limited to the CDR3, 42 bases, with the frame set at the first base. The trim is 3 bases for V and 4 bases for J, with a gap of 11 bases between the germline ends. CDR1 and CDR2 are drawn from the germline V gene: KGHDR, SFDVKD. In Seattle, one collaborating source enrolled patients while the infection was active and tracked those patients longitudinally over the course of disease. Whole blood was collected in K2EDTA tubes by collaborating institutions according to the institutions' own protocols. Collaborator samples were shipped for TCRbeta analysis as frozen whole blood, isolated PBMCs, or DNA extracted from either sample type. The immunoSEQ Assay, a bias-controlled multiplex PCR, was used to amplify TCRbeta CDR3 regions from genomic DNA. In the original analysis: The number of nucleated cells in each sample was estimated by amplification of reference gene primers within the assay. To quantify the absolute abundance of each unique TCRbeta CDR3 rearrangement, sequence reads were collapsed and filtered. For each sample, productive Simpson clonality was calculated as the square root of Simpson's diversity index across productive rearrangements. The immuneACCESS repertoire file appears here via TCRdb, limited to in-frame rearrangements. These files lack a portion of the clones; in checked studies, under half of the deficit traces to unresolved V genes, and the cause of the others is not known. V and J calls and clone size are copied from that table; D and trimming were computed from the DNA. The sample table lists 150,000 to 200,000 clones, over 90% of them with a count of one. The leading ten clones occupy 2% of the sample.

This TCR was sampled from a woman aged 60-75 years with COVID-19, enrolled during active disease. Sequencing was performed on peripheral blood. The receptor chain draws on TRBV24-1 and TRBJ1-1, with the D gene uncertain. The sequenced DNA is TGTGCCACCAGTGATCCCGGGGAGGGCACTGAAGCTTTCTTT. Translated, this gives CATSDPGEGTEAFF.